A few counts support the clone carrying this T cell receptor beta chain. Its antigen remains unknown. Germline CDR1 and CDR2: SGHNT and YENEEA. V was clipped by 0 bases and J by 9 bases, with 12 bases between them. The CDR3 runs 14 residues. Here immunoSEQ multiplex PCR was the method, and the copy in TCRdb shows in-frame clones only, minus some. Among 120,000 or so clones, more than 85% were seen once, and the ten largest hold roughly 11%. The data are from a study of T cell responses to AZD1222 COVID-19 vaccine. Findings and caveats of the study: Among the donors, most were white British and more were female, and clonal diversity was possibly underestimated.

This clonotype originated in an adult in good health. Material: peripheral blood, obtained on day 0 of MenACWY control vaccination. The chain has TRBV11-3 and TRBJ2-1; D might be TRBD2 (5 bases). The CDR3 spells CASSLDRRKAEQFF. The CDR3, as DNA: TGTGCCAGCAGCTTAGATCGGAGGAAGGCTGAGCAGTTCTTC.